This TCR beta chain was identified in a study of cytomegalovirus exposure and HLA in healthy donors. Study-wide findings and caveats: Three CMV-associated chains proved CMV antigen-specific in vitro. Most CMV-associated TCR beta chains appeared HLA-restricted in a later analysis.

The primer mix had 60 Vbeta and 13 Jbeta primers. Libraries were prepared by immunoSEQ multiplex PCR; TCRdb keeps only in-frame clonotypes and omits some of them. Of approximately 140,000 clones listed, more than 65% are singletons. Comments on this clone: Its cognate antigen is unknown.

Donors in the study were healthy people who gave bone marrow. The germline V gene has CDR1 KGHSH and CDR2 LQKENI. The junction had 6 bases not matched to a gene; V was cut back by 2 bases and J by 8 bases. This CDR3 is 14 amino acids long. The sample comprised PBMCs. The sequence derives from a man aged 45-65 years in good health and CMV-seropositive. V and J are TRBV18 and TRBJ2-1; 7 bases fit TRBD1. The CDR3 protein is CASSPLRQGHEQFF. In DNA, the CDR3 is TGTGCCAGCTCACCATTACGACAGGGCCATGAGCAGTTCTTC.